This record concerns one T cell receptor beta chain sequence. Peripheral blood CD8+ and CD4+ T cells were profiled by TCR beta sequencing. TEMRA cells were enriched by FACS, while CD8+ and CD4+ T cells were obtained through a negative isolation that was performed magnetically. The source of the sample is a study of CD8 T cells in Susac syndrome. There are 12 residues in the CDR3. Trimming left V 5 bases short and J 6 bases short, with 11 bases between. Random hexamers were used to reverse transcribe an amount of roughly 0.5 to 1 ug RNA. TCR beta CDR3 was amplified by immunoSEQ multiplex PCR. This amplification extended across 54 Vbeta and 13 Jbeta segments. TCRdb reanalysed the immunoSEQ multiplex PCR reads using MiXCR and keeps one entry per CDR3 protein. The sample has 180,000 or so distinct CDR3 sequences; just under 95% are singletons.

Source material: CD4+ T cells from PBMCs. This clonotype originated in a human donor in good health. The chain is built from TRBV12-3 or TRBV12-4 and TRBJ2-7; TRBD1 might be the D (5 bases). CDR3 coding DNA: TGTGCCAGCAGTCTCCAGGGATCCGAGCAGTACTTC. Translation gives CASSLQGSEQYF.